The rows below give T cell receptor beta chains drawn from one sample of a study of beta chain features in type 1 diabetes. Profiling relied on immunoSEQ multiplex PCR, and the TCRdb table lists in-frame clones only, not all of them. Among 550,000 to 850,000 clones listed, around an eighth were seen once. Sequencing used naive CD4+ T cells from blood. The receptors here all came from a man between 18 and 29 years old with type 1 diabetes. CDR3s include the opening cysteine and the closing phenylalanine or tryptophan. Each record gives: clone size, J gene, D gene, V gene, CDR3 length, CDR3 DNA, CDR3 protein. The D gene is left open where the match is weak. Clone size is not always given. Where it is, it says once, few, many or a class for expanded clones.

>-|TRBJ2-3|TRBD2|TRBV30|17
TGTGCCTGGGATTTCGCTTATATAGCGGGGGGAACAGATACGCAGTATTTT
CAWDFAYIAGGTDTQYF
>-|TRBJ2-7|TRBD1|TRBV6-7|18
TGTGCCAGCAGTTACCCGGGACAGGGGGCGACGAAATCCTACGAGCAGTACTTC
CASSYPGQGATKSYEQYF
>few|TRBJ1-2|-|TRBV29-1|14
TGCAGCGGCTTTGAGGGGGGCGCGGTTGGTGGCTACACCTTC
CSGFEGGAVGGYTF
>few|TRBJ1-1|-|TRBV25-1|15
TGTGCCAGCAGTGAATCTCACGGGAGGAACACTGAAGCTTTCTTT
CASSESHGRNTEAFF
>-|TRBJ2-1|TRBD1|TRBV10-3|15
TGTGCCATCAGTGAGTCTGGACAGGGCTACAATGAGCAGTTCTTC
CAISESGQGYNEQFF
>few|TRBJ1-1|-|TRBV7-9|13
TGTGCCAGCAGGGAGGGACAGAACACTGAAGCTTTCTTT
CASREGQNTEAFF
>few|TRBJ2-3|TRBD1|TRBV4-2|15
TGTGCCAGCAGCCAAGGTAGTCAGGGGGTGGATACGCAGTATTTT
CASSQGSQGVDTQYF
>-|TRBJ2-7|TRBD1|TRBV28|15
TGTGCCAGCAGTTTATTGGGGACAGGGACCTACGAGCAGTACTTC
CASSLLGTGTYEQYF
>few|TRBJ1-4|-|TRBV4-2|14
TGTGCCAGCAGCCTCGGGAGAGGGGGGGAAAAACTGTTTTTT
CASSLGRGGEKLFF
>few|TRBJ2-2|-|TRBV19|16
TGTGCCAGTAGTCGGGGGATAGGGGGAAGAGCCGGGGAGCTGTTTTTT
CASSRGIGGRAGELFF
>-|TRBJ2-7|-|TRBV18|14
TGTGCCAGCTCACCAGGGACACAAGAACTCGAGCAGTACTTC
CASSPGTQELEQYF
>few|TRBJ2-5|TRBD2|TRBV11-2|15
TGTGCCAGCAGTTCTGGACTAGCGGGGGTGGAGACCCAGTACTTC
CASSSGLAGVETQYF
>few|TRBJ1-2|-|TRBV29-1|14
TGCAGCGTTGAAAAACAGGGCCGGGGCTATGGCTACACCTTC
CSVEKQGRGYGYTF
>-|TRBJ2-1|-|TRBV13|13
TGTGCCAGCAGCTTAGGACTGAACAATGAGCAGTTCTTC
CASSLGLNNEQFF
>few|TRBJ1-1|-|TRBV2|14
TGTGCCAGCAGTGACGAGGCTGGGTACACTGAAGCTTTCTTT
CASSDEAGYTEAFF
>few|TRBJ2-5|-|TRBV18|13
TGTGCCAGCTCACTACTAGAACAAGAGACCCAGTACTTC
CASSLLEQETQYF
>-|TRBJ2-1|-|TRBV9|15
TGTGCCAGCGGCAGGGTCCAATCCTCCTACAATGAGCAGTTCTTC
CASGRVQSSYNEQFF
>-|TRBJ2-2|-|TRBV2|15
TGTGCCAGCAGTGTCAGACAGGTTGCCACCGGGGAGCTGTTTTTT
CASSVRQVATGELFF
>-|TRBJ1-2|TRBD1|TRBV6-4|15
TGTGCCAGCAGCGCCGGGACAGACAGTAACTATGGCTACACCTTC
CASSAGTDSNYGYTF
>few|TRBJ1-1|-|TRBV27|14
TGTGCCAGCAGTTTATTTAGGATGAACACTGAAGCTTTCTTT
CASSLFRMNTEAFF
>few|TRBJ2-5|TRBD1|TRBV7-2|15
TGTGCCAGCAGACAACTAGGGACAGGGGGAGAGACCCAGTACTTC
CASRQLGTGGETQYF
>-|TRBJ2-5|-|TRBV12-2|17
TGTGCAAGTCGCCCCCGGGGGGACACCCGACGCCAAGAGACCCAGTACTTC
CASRPRGDTRRQETQYF